This T cell receptor (beta chain) is from a study of memory CD4+ T cells and cytomegalovirus serostatus. Some clones are missing from TCRdb's copy, which holds only in-frame ones; the method was immunoSEQ multiplex PCR. Here the sample spans about 64,000 clones, roughly four fifths being singletons. This clone was seen only a few times. The sort gate was single viable CD3+CD4+CD8-CD45RO+ cells for memory CD4+ T cells. Unmatched junction bases numbered 7, after V lost 9 bases and J lost 5 bases. Per germline, CDR1 ENHRY and CDR2 SYGVKD. The CDR3 totals 13 residues. The TCR sequence derives from an adult in good health and CMV-seronegative. This chain connects TRBV10-3 to TRBJ2-1, with 7 bases fitting TRBD1. The sequenced material came from memory CD4+ T cells from blood. The CDR3 DNA sequence: TGTGCCATAAGGGGACAGCAAGACAATGAGCAGTTCTTC. Translated: CAIRGQQDNEQFF.